One sample yielded the 29 T cell receptor beta chains listed below, sequenced in a study of blood T cell repertoires in COVID-19 (dated by TCRdb to the early 2020s). The library was made by the immunoSEQ multiplex PCR assay. TCRdb stores this immuneACCESS table with in-frame sequences only. Part of the clones is absent; in the studies checked, under half of the shortfall reflects unresolved V genes, and no reason is known for the rest. The table for this sample lists approximately 33,000 clones; approximately 91% of them were counted only once. The ten largest account for roughly 18% of the sample. Sequenced material: peripheral blood. The source of these receptors is a man between 65 and 85 years old with acute or convalescent COVID-19.

The gene calls are TRBV7-2 and TRBJ1-5; no reliable D call. The germline CDR1 and CDR2 sequences are SGHTA and FQGNSA. This CDR3 region has 13 residues. V gave up 5 bases and J gave up 7 bases, with 12 bases separating them. This chain's CDR3 is CASSEQTGQPQHF. The CDR3 DNA is TGTGCCAGCAGCGAACAAACGGGGCAGCCCCAGCATTTT.

The rearrangement joins TRBV7-2 to TRBJ2-5; D possibly corresponds to TRBD1 (6 bases). Germline assignment: CDR1 SGHTA and CDR2 FQGNSA. The CDR3 has 15 amino acids. The V and J ends lost 3 bases and 2 bases respectively, with 13 bases between them. The CDR3 DNA follows: TGTGCCAGCAGCTTTAATACAGGGAGTCAAGAGACCCAGTACTTC. This sequence encodes CASSFNTGSQETQYF.

This clone was seen once. The V gene is TRBV6-6, the J gene TRBJ2-1; TRBD1 matches 8 bases. This CDR3 contains 18 residues. The germline V gene encodes CDR1 MNHNY and CDR2 SVGAGI (reference sequence). Trimming cost V 5 bases and J 1 base; bases outside gene matches: 13. The CDR3 sequence is CASSQWGRGPGSYNEQFF. The CDR3 DNA is TGTGCCAGCAGTCAATGGGGCAGGGGGCCGGGGTCCTACAATGAGCAGTTCTTC.

The gene calls are TRBV10-3 and TRBJ2-3; a possible D gene is TRBD1 (5 bases). Trimming took off 5 bases at V and 11 bases at J, with 14 bases between the two ends. The germline CDR1 and CDR2 sequences are ENHRY and SYGVKD. The CDR3 runs 12 residues. Written as DNA, the CDR3 is TGTGCCATCAGTACTGACAGCGCCCAGCAGTATTTT. Protein sequence: CAISTDSAQQYF.

V is TRBV5-1 and J is TRBJ1-6; unclear D gene. The CDR3 totals 17 residues. The V and J ends lost 4 bases and 5 bases respectively, with 19 bases between them. Germline CDR1 and CDR2: SGHRS and YFSETQ. In DNA, the CDR3 is TGCGCCAGCAGCCGTTCTGGGCAGCCCCATCATAATTCACCCCTCCACTTT. This translates into CASSRSGQPHHNSPLHF.

The chain couples TRBV3-1 (or the pseudogene TRBV3-2) to TRBJ1-5, with a weak D call TRBD1 (6 bases). The CDR3 length is 16 residues. Trimming pared 3 bases from V and 2 bases from J, leaving 14 bases between. CDR1 LGHDT and CDR2 YNNKEL come from the germline V gene (reference sequence). CDR3 sequence reads: CASSQLQGGGNQPQHF. The CDR3 DNA follows: TGTGCCAGCAGCCAGTTACAGGGTGGAGGCAATCAGCCCCAGCATTTT.

The chain has TRBV29-1 and TRBJ2-3; maybe TRBD1 (5 bases). The ends were cut back, 6 bases at V and 7 bases at J, with 17 bases in the middle. Germline-derived CDR1 and CDR2 are SQVTM and ANQGSEA. The length of the CDR3 is 13 residues. The CDR3 DNA follows: TGCAGCGTCGGACAAGGGAACCCGTATACGCAGTATTTT. Protein sequence: CSVGQGNPYTQYF.

The chain is built from TRBV27 and TRBJ1-5, with 9 bases identical to TRBD1. Germline values: CDR1 MNHEY, CDR2 SMNVEV (reference sequence). The length of the CDR3 is 20 residues. V lost 5 bases, J lost 0 bases, and 17 bases stayed unmatched. The CDR3 DNA reads TGTGCCAGCAGTCAACCGCCGGGACAGGGAATTCACCTTAGCAATCAGCCCCAGCATTTT. It is translated as CASSQPPGQGIHLSNQPQHF.

This chain uses TRBV7-9 with TRBJ2-7; D not resolved. Germline CDR1 reads SEHNR; CDR2 reads FQNEAQ (reference sequence). The ends were cut back, 2 bases at V and 0 bases at J, with 8 bases in the middle. This CDR3 region has 14 residues. The CDR3 sequence: CASSLIANSYEQYF. The CDR3 region has the DNA TGTGCCAGCAGCTTAATCGCTAACTCCTACGAGCAGTACTTC.

The CDR3: CASKGRFGYTF. CDR3 DNA: TGTGCCAGCAAGGGGCGCTTTGGCTACACCTTC. The chain carries TRBV12-3 or TRBV12-4 and TRBJ1-2, with D possibly matching TRBD1 (5 bases). This CDR3 is built from 11 residues. V lost 7 bases and J 7 bases, leaving 10 bases between the germline ends.

The V call is TRBV18, the J call TRBJ1-2, with 8 positions matching TRBD1. J lost 4 bases, V lost 1 base, and 8 bases had no gene match. Per the germline V gene, CDR1 is KGHSH and CDR2 is LQKENI. The CDR3 runs 16 residues. The CDR3 DNA follows: TGTGCCAGCTCACCACAAGACAACAGGGGGTCCTATGGCTACACCTTC. Translation: CASSPQDNRGSYGYTF.

The rearrangement joins TRBV7-9 to TRBJ2-3; TRBD2 agrees at 9 bases. Looked up from germline, CDR1 is SEHNR and CDR2 is FQNEAQ (reference sequence). The V segment lost 9 bases and the J segment 0 bases; nucleotides outside the gene matches: 7. The CDR3 is 15 amino acids. The CDR3 bases are TGTGCCAGTCGTAGCGGGAGAGGCAGCACAGATACGCAGTATTTT. Its protein is CASRSGRGSTDTQYF.

The chain combines TRBV6-5 with TRBJ1-4; possibly TRBD1 for D (6 bases). The V end lost 7 bases, the J end lost 8 bases, and 17 bases lay between the germline ends. Germline V gene data show CDR1 as MNHEY and CDR2 as SVGAGI. The CDR3 length is 14 residues. The CDR3 coding sequence is TGTGCCAGCATCAGAGGGGGGGCCGGGGAAAAACTGTTTTTT. Residues: CASIRGGAGEKLFF.

This clone has just one count. The rearrangement links TRBV18 to TRBJ2-5, with TRBD1 identical over 8 bases. The CDR3 loop spans 15 amino acids. Germline CDR1 is KGHSH and CDR2 is LQKENI. The junction had 6 bases not matched to a gene; V was cut back by 3 bases and J by 3 bases. The CDR3 region is CASSPNLDREETQYF. CDR3 nucleotides: TGTGCCAGCTCACCGAATCTGGACAGGGAAGAGACCCAGTACTTC.

This clone was found a few times. This chain joins TRBV18 and TRBJ2-6; TRBD1 might be the D (6 bases). Trimming took 3 bases from V and 0 from J, leaving 18 bases between them. Germline V gives CDR1 KGHSH, CDR2 LQKENI. The CDR3 is made up of 19 amino acids. CDR3 DNA: TGTGCCAGCTCACCTCTATCAGGGGCAACTCCCTCTGGGGCCAACGTCCTGACTTTC. It codes for CASSPLSGATPSGANVLTF.

V usage is TRBV9 and J usage is TRBJ2-5; 10 bases are a match to TRBD2. The CDR3 consists of 15 residues. The germline V gene has CDR1 SGDLS and CDR2 YYNGEE. Germline trimming cut 0 bases from V and 7 bases from J; bases unmatched to any gene: 6. This CDR3 reads CASSVGLAGVVTQYF. CDR3 coding DNA: TGTGCCAGCAGCGTAGGCCTAGCGGGAGTAGTGACCCAGTACTTC.

The genes are TRBV6-5 and TRBJ1-1, with D possibly matching TRBD1 (6 bases). CDR1 is MNHEY and CDR2 is SVGAGI in the germline V gene. The ends were cut back, 6 bases at V and 4 bases at J, with 6 bases in the middle. The CDR3 runs 11 residues. CDR3 residues: CASRQGTEAFF. The CDR3 nucleotides are TGTGCCAGCAGACAGGGCACTGAAGCTTTCTTT.

The rearrangement links TRBV9 to TRBJ2-5; TRBD2 matches 8 bases. Germline-derived CDR1 and CDR2 are SGDLS and YYNGEE. The CDR3 is made up of 16 amino acids. After removal of 0 bases from V and 0 bases from J, the junction contained 4 bases not matched to a gene. CDR3 amino acids: CASSVGVAGHQETQYF. The CDR3 DNA is TGTGCCAGCAGCGTAGGGGTAGCGGGACACCAAGAGACCCAGTACTTC. The full variable domain, with the rest looked up from reference TRBV9 and TRBJ2-5, is DSGVTQTPKHLITATGQRVTLRCSPRSGDLSVYWYQQSLDQGLQFLIQYYNGEERAKGNILERFSAQQFPDLHSELNLSSLELGDSALYFCASSVGVAGHQETQYFGPGTRLLVL.

This clone was recorded once. J is TRBJ1-6 and V is TRBV4-1; tentatively, D is TRBD1 (5 bases). The CDR3 sequence is 17 residues long. Germline values: CDR1 MGHRA, CDR2 YSYEKL. Trimming pared 6 bases from V and 6 bases from J, leaving 21 bases between. CDR3 sequence reads: CASRPNRGRGGNSPLHF. The CDR3, as DNA: TGCGCCAGCAGGCCTAATCGGGGCCGGGGAGGTAATTCACCCCTCCACTTT.

This clone was picked up a small number of times. The rearrangement joins TRBV14 to TRBJ2-4; D ambiguous. The germline V and J ends were trimmed by 4 bases and 11 bases, with 9 bases remaining between them. This CDR3 has 11 amino acids. Looked up from germline, CDR1 is SGHDN and CDR2 is FVKESK. The CDR3 here is CASSPRVVQYF. Written as DNA, the CDR3 is TGTGCCAGCAGCCCTCGGGTAGTTCAGTACTTC.

The genes are TRBV27 and TRBJ2-1; the D is unclear. This CDR3 is built from 12 residues. Trimming removed 4 bases at V and 4 bases at J, with 5 bases between. Per the germline V gene, CDR1 is MNHEY and CDR2 is SMNVEV (reference sequence). CDR3 DNA sequence: TGTGCCAGCAGTTCACGGTACAATGAGCAGTTCTTC. Translated, it gives CASSSRYNEQFF.

This chain joins TRBV18 and TRBJ1-1, with 7 positions matching TRBD1. This CDR3 has 12 amino acids. The germline V gene encodes CDR1 KGHSH and CDR2 LQKENI. The V and J ends lost 8 bases and 6 bases, in that order; junction bases with no gene match: 6. CDR3 loop: CASGQGEAEAFF. The DNA for the CDR3 is TGTGCCAGCGGTCAGGGGGAGGCTGAAGCTTTCTTT. Complete variable domain (other parts from reference TRBV18 and TRBJ1-1): NAGVMQNPRHLVRRRGQEARLRCSPMKGHSHVYWYRQLPEEGLKFMVYLQKENIIDESGMPKERFSAEFPKEGPSILRIQQVVRGDSAAYFCASGQGEAEAFFGQGTRLTVV.

The V gene is TRBV7-9, the J gene TRBJ2-7; 7 bases agree with TRBD2. This CDR3 is 14 amino acids long. CDR1 is SEHNR and CDR2 is FQNEAQ in the germline V gene (reference sequence). V lost 3 bases, J lost 3 bases, and 5 bases stayed unmatched. CDR3 nucleotide sequence: TGTGCCAGCAGCTTTTTAGCGGGTGACTACGAGCAGTACTTC. Residues: CASSFLAGDYEQYF.

The genes are TRBV7-2 and TRBJ1-5; D remains ambiguous. The V gene lost 1 base and the J gene lost 5 bases, with 12 bases spanning the gap. This CDR3 comprises 15 residues. Germline CDR1 SGHTA, CDR2 FQGNSA. This CDR3 reads CASSLGGNEYQPQHF. DNA for the CDR3: TGTGCCAGCAGCTTAGGAGGGAACGAGTATCAGCCCCAGCATTTT.

This clone is classed as medium-sized. The same CDR3 can be traced to other DNA sequences in this sample. The V call is TRBV9, the J call TRBJ2-5; 9 nucleotides agree with TRBD2. Germline CDR1 and CDR2: SGDLS and YYNGEE. The CDR3 consists of 15 residues. The CDR3 nucleotides are TGTCCCCCCCGCGGCGGGGGGGGGCCCCAAGAGACCCAGTACTTC. It translates to CPPRGGGGPQETQYF.

The chain couples TRBV5-4 to TRBJ2-3, with 11 bases identical to TRBD1. CDR1 is SGHNT, CDR2 YYREEE, per germline (reference sequence). The CDR3 loop spans 16 amino acids. V shed 3 bases, J shed 1 base, and the junction held 4 bases outside the gene matches. CDR3 sequence reads: CASSWGDRGGTDTQYF. CDR3 sequence (DNA): TGTGCCAGCAGCTGGGGGGACAGGGGGGGCACAGATACGCAGTATTTT.

This clone came up once. V usage is TRBV6-4 and J usage is TRBJ2-7; 10 bases map to TRBD2. Germline lookup yields CDR1 MRHNA and CDR2 SNTAGT. The ends lost 4 bases at V and 2 bases at J; junction bases unmatched: 2. The CDR3 is made up of 14 amino acids. CDR3 sequence (DNA): TGTGCCAGCAGTGGAACTAGCGGGACCTACGAGCAGTACTTC. The encoded protein is CASSGTSGTYEQYF.

The rearrangement joins TRBV3-1 (or the pseudogene TRBV3-2) to TRBJ2-7; TRBD1 matches 11 bases. Germline values: CDR1 LGHDT, CDR2 YNNKEL (reference sequence). The CDR3 runs to 15 residues. V was pared by 4 bases and J by 5 bases, with 7 bases of the junction left unmatched. DNA of the CDR3: TGTGCCAGCAGCCCAGGACAGGGGGCGTTGAACGAGCAGTACTTC. It codes for CASSPGQGALNEQYF.

This clone is a singleton in its sample. The chain is built from TRBV3-1 (or the pseudogene TRBV3-2) and TRBJ1-2, with D unresolved. Looked up from germline, CDR1 is LGHDT and CDR2 is YNNKEL (reference sequence). V lost 2 bases and J lost 7, with 11 bases in between. The CDR3 covers 13 residues. The CDR3 loop reads CASSQIPRGGYTF. DNA for the CDR3: TGTGCCAGCAGCCAAATTCCGAGAGGTGGCTACACCTTC.